A selection of T cell receptor beta chains follows, all from one sample in a study of T-cell reconstitution after alpha-beta-depleted transplantation in children. TCRdb ran MiXCR on the PCR reads and lists one entry per CDR3 protein. The sample lists a few hundred thousand distinct CDR3 sequences, 10% to 15% occurring once. Material: PBMCs, mostly from graft donor cells, obtained 360 days after TCRalphabeta/CD19-depleted stem cell transplant. All receptors come from a male patient under 18 who had a stem cell transplant for acute myeloid leukemia, so the T cells may come from the graft donor. Both conserved end residues are part of each CDR3. The order of the fields is J gene, V gene, clone size, D gene, CDR3 protein, CDR3 DNA. A D gene is named only where the DNA matches it firmly. The listing skips clone size in some rows; elsewhere it reads once, few, many or a size class.

TRBJ2-1 | TRBV6-1 | few | NA | CASSPSAGQRNEQFF | TGTGCCAGCAGCCCTTCCGCCGGGCAGAGGAATGAGCAGTTCTTC
TRBJ2-7 | TRBV21-1 | many | NA | CASSKGQAAPASYEQYF | TGTGCCAGCAGCAAAGGACAGGCCGCCCCTGCCAGCTACGAGCAGTACTTC
TRBJ2-3 | TRBV28 | NA | TRBD2 | CASSFFTSGRINTDTQYF | TGTGCCAGCAGTTTCTTTACTAGCGGGAGGATCAACACAGATACGCAGTATTTT
TRBJ2-7 | TRBV11-2 | NA | TRBD2 | CASSLGLAHRYEQYF | TGTGCCAGCAGCCTGGGACTAGCGCATCGCTACGAGCAGTACTTC
TRBJ2-7 | TRBV7-9 | NA | TRBD2 | CASSSTSGRPFYEQYF | TGTGCCAGCAGCTCGACTAGCGGGAGACCGTTTTACGAGCAGTACTTC
TRBJ2-7 | TRBV5-1 | NA | TRBD2 | CASSPLLGTSGSYEQYF | TGCGCCAGCAGCCCGCTCCTCGGGACTAGCGGGTCCTACGAGCAGTACTTC
TRBJ2-2 | TRBV19 | few | NA | CASSMFGPPGSGELFF | TGTGCCAGTAGTATGTTCGGTCCACCTGGGTCCGGGGAGCTGTTTTTT
TRBJ2-7 | TRBV6-1 | NA | TRBD1 | CASRSPGQGLNEQYF | TGTGCCAGCAGGTCTCCGGGACAGGGATTGAACGAGCAGTACTTC
TRBJ2-7 | TRBV28 | few | NA | CASSAGGLDEQYF | TGTGCCAGCAGTGCAGGTGGACTGGACGAGCAGTACTTC
TRBJ1-5 | TRBV19 | few | NA | CASSQQGYQPQHF | TGTGCCAGTAGTCAACAGGGTTATCAGCCCCAGCATTTT
TRBJ2-7 | TRBV29-1 | many | TRBD2 | CSVSGTSYEQYF | TGCAGCGTTTCCGGGACTAGCTACGAGCAGTACTTC
TRBJ2-1 | TRBV18 | NA | NA | CASSHRRDPGFF | TGTGCCAGCTCACATCGTAGGGATCCGGGGTTCTTC
TRBJ2-3 | TRBV12-3/TRBV12-4 | many | NA | CASSPSQSGYTDTQYF | TGTGCCAGCAGTCCTTCTCAGAGCGGGTACACAGATACGCAGTATTTT